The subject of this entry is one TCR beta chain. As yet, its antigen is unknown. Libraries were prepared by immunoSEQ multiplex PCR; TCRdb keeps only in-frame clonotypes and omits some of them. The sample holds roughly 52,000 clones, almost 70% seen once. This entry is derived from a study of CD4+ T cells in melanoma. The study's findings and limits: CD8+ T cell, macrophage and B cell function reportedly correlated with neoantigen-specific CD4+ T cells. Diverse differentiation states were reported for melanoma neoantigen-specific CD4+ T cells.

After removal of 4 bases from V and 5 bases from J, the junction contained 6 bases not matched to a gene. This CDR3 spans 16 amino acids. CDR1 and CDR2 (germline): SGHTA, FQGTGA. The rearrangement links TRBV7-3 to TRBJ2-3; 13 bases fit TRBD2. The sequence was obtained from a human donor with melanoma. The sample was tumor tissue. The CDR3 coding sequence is TGTGCCAGCAGCTCCCAGGGACTAGCGGGGTTAGATACGCAGTATTTT. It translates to CASSSQGLAGLDTQYF. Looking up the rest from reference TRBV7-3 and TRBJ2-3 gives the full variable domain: GAGVSQTPSNKVTEKGKYVELRCDPISGHTALYWYRQSLGQGPEFLIYFQGTGAADDSGLPNDRFFAVRPEGSVSTLKIQRTERGDSAVYLCASSSQGLAGLDTQYFGPGTRLTVL.